This TCR beta chain was recorded in a study of T cells in Graves' hyperthyroidism and ophthalmopathy. This clonotype was counted ten times or more. There are 16 residues in the CDR3. Germline loops: CDR1 MNHNS, CDR2 SASEGT. Trimming cost V 3 bases and J 5 bases; bases outside gene matches: 5. Amplification of TCR beta CDR3 regions was performed using RNA transcripts as template. TCR CDR3 regions were first amplified by RT-PCR with HTBI primers. TCRdb itself ran the multiplex PCR reads through MiXCR, one entry per CDR3 protein. This sample has approximately 330,000 distinct CDR3 sequences, with roughly 23% found just once.

This sequence originates from a woman in her forties or fifties with Graves' hyperthyroidism. The sequenced sample was blood. The V gene is TRBV6-1, the J gene TRBJ2-3, with 13 nucleotides matching TRBD2. CDR3 in amino acids: CASSDTGLAGEDTQYF. The CDR3 DNA follows: TGTGCCAGCAGTGACACCGGACTAGCGGGAGAAGATACGCAGTATTTT.